This T cell receptor beta chain was sequenced during a study of blood T cells in healthy people across ages (dated by TCRdb to between 2014 and 2017). About the full investigation: In model experiments, template switching captured roughly one uniquely barcoded TCR beta cDNA molecule for every two T cells. Age-related changes in TCR beta repertoire diversity were measured in the study by deep sequencing normalized with unique cDNA molecular identifiers. Using the same blood draw, the study looked at two additional independent replicas of 1 million unique cDNA reads for two donors, one aged 18 to 29 and the other aged 80 or older. Donors of different ages were randomly distributed across sequencing lanes to avoid experimental bias. Four age groups were formed from the donors: young (average around 15 years), middle-aged (approximately 42), aged (approximately 60) and long-lived (about 75).

Details on this clonotype: This clone's antigen is unknown. No clone much larger than this one lies a single base away; base qualities are absent.

As encoded in the germline V gene, CDR1 is MNHEY while CDR2 is SVGAGI. Inclusive of the bounding cysteine and phenylalanine, the CDR3 is 13 residues long. The entry retains the CDR3 DNA only, 39 bases that are in frame from base 1. V and J are truncated by 8 bases and 2 bases respectively, leaving an intervening sequence of 12 bases. The approximately 40 donors, aged about 6 to 95 years, were systemically healthy Caucasian individuals from Russia. Each donor gave ten milliliters of peripheral blood, collected into EDTA-treated Vacutainer tubes. Ficoll-Paque density-gradient centrifugation was used to isolate PBMCs, with at least 7 million per sample. Total RNA was extracted from PBMCs with Trizol reagent, with at least 6 micrograms obtained per sample. For every donor, an aliquot of PBMCs went through flow cytometry to measure the percentages of naive CD45RAhigh/CD27high T cells. The method was 5' RACE. The second PCR ran for roughly 7 to 11 cycles and used a J-beta primer mix along with a sample-barcoded 5' primer. A unique molecular identifier was introduced onto each TCR beta cDNA molecule by a template-switch 5' adaptor carrying 12 random nucleotides. Each sample yielded at least 2.5 million CDR3-containing paired-end reads. First-strand cDNA was synthesized from all RNA with the Mint cDNA synthesis kit, primed by a TRBC-specific oligonucleotide. Following uracil-DNA glycosylase treatment, a first 18-cycle PCR with universal primers M1SS and BC2_uni_R was performed on all cDNA. Per the authors' processing: Normalization of each sample was performed by random selection of 1 million high-quality reads, each carrying a distinct molecular identifier. Reads with shared molecular identifiers were discarded instead of being binned into consensus sequences. MiTCR, with a Q25 quality threshold and the strictest error-elimination algorithm, was used for CDR3 identification, clonotype clustering and error correction. Lower-bound total TCR beta diversity was estimated with a nonparametric unseen species model using Euler transformation. TCRdb reran the public reads through fastp at Q25 and MiXCR, keeping productive beta chains. Rows matching on CDR3 protein sequence are summarized as one entry with the most common DNA and genes. These V and J calls are TCRdb output, not the study's own analysis. In this sample the table shows approximately 1,700,000 distinct CDR3 sequences, 30% to 40% of which occur a single time. Of the sample, more than 20% falls within the top ten clones.

Overall study results and their limits: Donor CMV infection status was unknown, potentially confounding age-related changes in expanded clonotypes. Because profiling used bulk unsorted PBMCs, naive and antigen-experienced compartments could not be compared conclusively. As age increased, observed TCR beta diversity per million T cells dropped in a roughly linear way, and a significant reduction was already evident by age about 40. Estimates of total diversity based on one million sequenced T cells were regarded as lower bounds and as underestimates. The percentage of naive T cells measured by flow cytometry correlated strongly with observed TCR beta diversity. The long-lived group showed more naive CD4+ T cells, fewer expanded clones and increased TCR diversity than the aged group, suggesting age selection.

The chain is made from TRBV6-5 and TRBJ1-2; tentative D gene TRBD1, with 6 bases matching. Sequenced sample: blood. The receptor comes from a human donor in good health. CDR3 reads: CASQSGTNYGYTF. The base sequence is TGTGCCAGCCAATCCGGGACAAACTATGGCTACACCTTC.